This TCR beta chain came from a study of T-cell reconstitution after alpha-beta-depleted transplantation in children. Study findings and constraints: Expanded clones from the graft, numbering several hundred, reportedly supplied alpha-beta T cells about two months after transplant. Surviving recipient T cells and thymic progenitors produced the high day-60 TCRbeta diversity seen in some patients.

The J segment lost 5 bases and the V segment lost 4 bases, leaving 12 bases of the junction unmatched. The CDR3 has 16 residues. Germline loops: CDR1 SGHRS, CDR2 YFSETQ. This clonotype was picked up many times. Its antigen is unknown. Molecular barcoding with unique molecular identifiers was used for the TCRbeta library. Via MiXCR, TCRdb re-called the PCR reads, giving one row per CDR3 protein. The sample yields a few hundred thousand distinct CDR3 sequences, roughly 7% seen once. This TCR came from a boy aged 2-9 years with acute lymphoblastic leukemia, due to receive a stem cell transplant. The rearrangement joins TRBV5-1 to TRBJ2-1; 7 bases match TRBD1. The source material was PBMCs, sampled before TCRalphabeta/CD19-depleted stem cell transplant. The CDR3 DNA sequence: TGCGCCAGCAGCCGGCCTGGACAGGTGGAGGACAATGAGCAGTTCTTC. This sequence encodes CASSRPGQVEDNEQFF. Drawing the rest from reference TRBV5-1 and TRBJ2-1, the complete variable domain is KAGVTQTPRYLIKTRGQQVTLSCSPISGHRSVSWYQQTPGQGLQFLFEYFSETQRNKGNFPGRFSGRQFSNSRSEMNVSTLELGDSALYLCASSRPGQVEDNEQFFGPGTRLTVL.